This T cell receptor beta chain stems from a study of blood T cell repertoires in COVID-19. Across the whole study: Samples taken during acute and convalescent COVID-19 were collected in the United States, Italy and Spain.

Individuals drawn from under 30 US areas were about 18 to 89 years old. As processed by the authors: Estimation of nucleated cell counts relied on the amplification of reference gene primers. Some clones are missing from TCRdb's copy, which holds only in-frame ones; the method was immunoSEQ multiplex PCR. V, J and clone size reflect that table, while D and trimming were determined from the DNA. The data contain some 410,000 clones, roughly 90% of them singletons. This clone turned up a few times. Trimming shortened V by 2 bases and J by 0 bases, and 7 bases separated the two germline ends. This CDR3 region has 13 residues. Looked up from germline, CDR1 is GTSNPN and CDR2 is SVGIG (reference sequence).

The chain combines TRBV30 with TRBJ1-2; D is unresolved. The specimen sequenced was PBMCs or T cells enriched from blood (not recorded which). The sequence was collected from a woman aged 25 to 39 with acute COVID-19. CDR3 nucleotides: TGTGCCTGGAGTCCCAATTCTAACTATGGCTACACCTTC. Translation gives CAWSPNSNYGYTF.